The 22 T cell receptor beta chains given below trace back to one sample, sequenced in a study of brain T cells in children with intractable seizures. TCRdb's copy holds only in-frame clones and misses some; the assay was immunoSEQ multiplex PCR. Among approximately 41,000 clones listed, 80% to 95% were seen once. This specimen was peripheral blood, taken at surgery. The receptors were sampled from a girl aged 2 to 9 with tuberous sclerosis and intractable seizures.

The chain joins TRBV10-3 to TRBJ1-4, with D hard to call. The V gene lost 6 bases and the J gene lost 0 bases, with 8 bases spanning the gap. The germline CDR1 and CDR2 sequences are ENHRY and SYGVKD. CDR3 size: 14 residues. The CDR3 protein is CAISDGSTNEKLFF. Written as DNA, the CDR3 is TGTGCCATCAGCGACGGGTCAACTAATGAAAAACTGTTTTTT.

The genes are TRBV10-2 and TRBJ2-3; the D is unclear. The length of the CDR3 is 12 residues. V lost 6 bases and J lost 2, with 6 bases in between. CDR1 is WSHSY, CDR2 SAAADI, per germline. The CDR3 DNA sequence: TGCGCCAGCAGAAGCTCCACAGATACGCAGTATTTT. Encoded protein: CASRSSTDTQYF.

The chain couples TRBV18 to TRBJ1-6, with D unresolved. Trimming removed 2 bases at V and 10 bases at J, with 15 bases between. Germline CDR1 and CDR2: KGHSH and LQKENI. The CDR3 extends over 15 amino acids. The CDR3 sequence: CASSPGWSLDSPLHF. In nucleotides, the CDR3 is TGTGCCAGCTCACCAGGGTGGTCTCTGGACTCACCCCTCCACTTT. Filled out from reference TRBV18 and TRBJ1-6, the complete variable domain reads NAGVMQNPRHLVRRRGQEARLRCSPMKGHSHVYWYRQLPEEGLKFMVYLQKENIIDESGMPKERFSAEFPKEGPSILRIQQVVRGDSAAYFCASSPGWSLDSPLHFGNGTRLTVT.

This clone was counted once. This chain uses TRBV24-1 with TRBJ2-2, with D hard to call. The V end lost 4 bases, the J end lost 4 bases, and 12 bases lay between the germline ends. Germline V gene data show CDR1 as KGHDR and CDR2 as SFDVKD. This CDR3 is built from 15 residues. DNA for the CDR3: TGTGCCACCAGTGACCCGAGAAGTCGCACCGGGGAGCTGTTTTTT. It codes for CATSDPRSRTGELFF.

The J gene is TRBJ2-3, the V gene TRBV24-1; D is ambiguous. The CDR3 sequence is 20 residues long. V was pared by 0 bases and J by 0 bases, with 21 bases between. Germline assignment: CDR1 KGHDR and CDR2 SFDVKD. The CDR3 DNA follows: TGTGCCACCAGTGATTTGCCTCTTTCGAGTGCCCGAACCAGCACAGATACGCAGTATTTT. The encoded protein is CATSDLPLSSARTSTDTQYF.

The V and J genes are TRBV9 and TRBJ2-1, with TRBD2 identical over 8 bases. The germline CDR1 and CDR2 sequences are SGDLS and YYNGEE. The CDR3 contains 14 residues. V shed 1 base, J shed 8 bases, and the junction held 5 bases outside the gene matches. The CDR3: CASSVTSGGHEQFF. The DNA of the CDR3 is TGTGCCAGCAGCGTAACTAGCGGTGGGCATGAGCAGTTCTTC.

The genes are TRBV2 and TRBJ2-5; D not resolved. The CDR3 loop spans 12 amino acids. Germline V gene data show CDR1 as SNHLY and CDR2 as FYNNEI. V lost 3 bases, J lost 2 bases, and 4 bases lay in between. CDR3 in DNA: TGTGCCAGCAGTGACAGTCAAGAGACCCAGTACTTC. Translated, it gives CASSDSQETQYF.

This clone has more than one count but fewer than ten. The rearrangement joins TRBV20-1 to TRBJ2-5; 11 bases are a match to TRBD2. The J segment lost 3 bases and the V segment lost 3 bases, leaving 3 bases of the junction unmatched. CDR3 length: 14 amino acids. CDR1 is DFQATT and CDR2 is SNEGSKA in the germline V gene (reference sequence). The CDR3 spells CSASRGLAEETQYF. Here the CDR3 DNA reads TGCAGTGCTAGTCGGGGACTAGCGGAAGAGACCCAGTACTTC.

The V call is TRBV5-1, the J call TRBJ1-2, with D unclear. CDR1 and CDR2 from the germline V gene are SGHRS and YFSETQ. Trimming took off 0 bases at V and 4 bases at J, with 16 bases between the two ends. The CDR3 extends over 16 amino acids. CDR3 sequence: CASSLALQRVSYGYTF. CDR3 DNA: TGCGCCAGCAGCTTGGCCTTACAGAGAGTTTCCTATGGCTACACCTTC.

The chain is built from TRBV9 and TRBJ1-3; D remains unclear. The CDR3 sequence is 16 residues long. Germline loops: CDR1 SGDLS, CDR2 YYNGEE. Trimming left V 4 bases short and J 0 bases short, with 14 bases between. The CDR3 is CASSPQNRSSGNTIYF. The CDR3 DNA follows: TGTGCCAGCAGCCCCCAAAACAGAAGCTCTGGAAACACCATATATTTT.

This sequence joins TRBV2 and TRBJ1-2, with a possible D match to TRBD1 (5 bases). CDR3 length: 14 amino acids. The V end was cut by 6 bases, the J end by 6 bases, with 17 bases between. Germline V gene sequence: CDR1 SNHLY, CDR2 FYNNEI. The CDR3 DNA reads as TGTGCCAGCAGGAGAGGGGAACCCTATGATGGCTACACCTTC. Its translation: CASRRGEPYDGYTF. Complete variable domain (other parts from reference TRBV2 and TRBJ1-2): EPEVTQTPSHQVTQMGQEVILRCVPISNHLYFYWYRQILGQKVEFLVSFYNNEISEKSEIFDDQFSVERPDGSNFTLKIRSTKLEDSAMYFCASRRGEPYDGYTFGSGTRLTVV.

This chain joins TRBV2 and TRBJ1-6; D ambiguous. CDR1 and CDR2 (germline): SNHLY, FYNNEI. The CDR3 length is 14 residues. V was shortened by 4 bases and J by 2 bases, with 6 bases between the two germline ends. As DNA, the CDR3 is TGTGCCAGCAGTGCAGGACCCTATAATTCACCCCTCCACTTT. This encodes CASSAGPYNSPLHF.

The CDR3: CATGTDNYGYTF. The DNA of the CDR3 is TGTGCCACCGGGACAGACAACTATGGCTACACCTTC. The chain has TRBV11-1 and TRBJ1-2, with 7 bases fitting TRBD1. The CDR3 length is 12 residues. Germline CDR1 is SGHAT and CDR2 is FQDESV (reference sequence). The V and J ends lost 10 bases and 2 bases, in that order; junction bases with no gene match: 4.

The chain combines TRBV6-2 or TRBV6-3 with TRBJ1-5; tentative D call: TRBD1 (6 bases). V gave up 5 bases and J gave up 2 bases, with 16 bases separating them. This CDR3 is built from 16 residues. Germline V lookup: CDR1 MNHEY, CDR2 SVGEGT. CDR3 sequence reads: CASSHGGAGGNQPQHF. The CDR3, as DNA: TGTGCCAGCAGTCACGGGGGGGCCGGAGGCAATCAGCCCCAGCATTTT.

This clone was observed a handful of times. The gene calls are TRBV9 and TRBJ1-5, with TRBD1 matching over 8 bases. This CDR3 is 14 amino acids long. The J segment lost 2 bases and the V segment lost 2 bases, leaving 0 bases of the junction unmatched. Germline V gene lookup returns CDR1 SGDLS and CDR2 YYNGEE. CDR3 amino acids: CASSVDRGNQPQHF. CDR3 DNA: TGTGCCAGCAGCGTGGACAGGGGCAATCAGCCCCAGCATTTT.

The rearrangement joins TRBV27 to TRBJ1-1, with TRBD1 matching over 7 bases. The CDR3 is 15 residues long. Germline V gene lookup returns CDR1 MNHEY and CDR2 SMNVEV (reference sequence). Trimming removed 2 bases from V and 1 base from J; junction bases left unmatched: 4. The CDR3 DNA follows: TGTGCCAGCAGTTTACAGGGACAGACGAACACTGAAGCTTTCTTT. This encodes CASSLQGQTNTEAFF.

V gene TRBV25-1 combines with J gene TRBJ1-1; no clear D gene. Trimming stripped 1 base from V and 1 base from J, with 10 bases between. The CDR3 length is 15 residues. Germline assignment: CDR1 MGHDK and CDR2 SYGVNS. The DNA for the CDR3 is TGTGCCAGCAGTGAATCTCTAGGTCCGAACACTGAAGCTTTCTTT. Protein: CASSESLGPNTEAFF. Drawing the rest from reference TRBV25-1 and TRBJ1-1, the complete variable domain is EADIYQTPRYLVIGTGKKITLECSQTMGHDKMYWYQQDPGMELHLIHYSYGVNSTEKGDLSSESTVSRIRTEHFPLTLESARPSHTSQYLCASSESLGPNTEAFFGQGTRLTVV.

The chain links TRBV6-5 to TRBJ2-3, with a possible D match to TRBD2 (6 bases). This CDR3 has 14 residues. Germline assignment: CDR1 MNHEY and CDR2 SVGAGI. Trimming stripped 7 bases from V and 1 base from J, with 12 bases between. CDR3: CASKEGFRTDTQYF. In DNA, the CDR3 is TGTGCCAGCAAGGAGGGATTCCGCACAGATACGCAGTATTTT.

The gene calls are TRBV5-1 and TRBJ2-1; 10 positions match TRBD2. Germline V gives CDR1 SGHRS, CDR2 YFSETQ. The CDR3 sequence is 16 residues long. The trim removed 0 bases at V and 5 bases at J, leaving 5 bases unmatched. CDR3 in amino acids: CASSLGASGGHNEQFF. In DNA form, the CDR3 reads TGCGCCAGCAGCTTGGGGGCTAGCGGGGGACACAATGAGCAGTTCTTC.

This chain uses TRBV6-5 with TRBJ2-7; 7 nucleotides match TRBD1. Trimming took 2 bases from V and 3 from J; bases not matched to a gene: 4. Germline CDR1 reads MNHEY; CDR2 reads SVGAGI. This CDR3 has 14 residues. CDR3 coding DNA: TGTGCCAGCAGTTACCGGGACAGAAACTACGAGCAGTACTTC. It codes for CASSYRDRNYEQYF.

The chain employs TRBV5-1 and TRBJ1-1; 10 positions match TRBD1. This CDR3 comprises 17 residues. Trimming took 0 bases from V and 3 from J; bases not matched to a gene: 8. Germline V lookup: CDR1 SGHRS, CDR2 YFSETQ. The CDR3: CASSLGGQGSRDTEAFF. The CDR3 nucleotides read TGCGCCAGCAGCTTGGGGGGACAGGGGTCGAGGGACACTGAAGCTTTCTTT.

The rearrangement uses TRBV2 and TRBJ2-3; a possible D gene is TRBD2 (5 bases). This CDR3 region has 18 residues. V lost 2 bases to trimming and J lost 2 bases, with 20 bases between them. The germline CDR1 and CDR2 sequences are SNHLY and FYNNEI. Here the CDR3 DNA reads TGTGCCAGCAGTGAAATCCGGAGGCATACATCGTACACAGATACGCAGTATTTT. Protein: CASSEIRRHTSYTDTQYF.